This paragraph reports one TCR beta chain. What it binds is not known. cDNA libraries of TCR beta carried unique molecular identifiers. Input populations of roughly 0.95 to 10 million T cells gave rise to around 480,000 cDNA molecules. TCRdb analysed the PCR reads with MiXCR anew, one entry per CDR3 protein. The sample records some 690,000 distinct CDR3 sequences, approximately 59% being singletons. The data stem from a study of post-analysis software for immune sequencing data. Study overall: Included courses were relapsing-remitting and secondary progressive multiple sclerosis; progressive-relapsing multiple sclerosis was also included. Study-wide results and limits: Among multiple sclerosis patients, normalized Chao1 diversity was significantly below that of controls. In patients, TRBV5-6, TRBV5-1 and TRBV20-1 belonged to five TRBV segments found more frequently than in controls.

V lost 7 bases and J lost 9, with 12 bases in between. Germline assignment: CDR1 WSHSY and CDR2 SAAADI. The CDR3 is 12 residues long. The V and J genes are TRBV10-2 and TRBJ2-2; possible D gene TRBD2, 6 bases. The TCR sequence derives from a girl aged 2-10 years with multiple sclerosis. Sample: blood. CDR3 coding DNA: TGCGCCAGCAAGGACTACCACCGGGAGCTGTTTTTT. It specifies CASKDYHRELFF.